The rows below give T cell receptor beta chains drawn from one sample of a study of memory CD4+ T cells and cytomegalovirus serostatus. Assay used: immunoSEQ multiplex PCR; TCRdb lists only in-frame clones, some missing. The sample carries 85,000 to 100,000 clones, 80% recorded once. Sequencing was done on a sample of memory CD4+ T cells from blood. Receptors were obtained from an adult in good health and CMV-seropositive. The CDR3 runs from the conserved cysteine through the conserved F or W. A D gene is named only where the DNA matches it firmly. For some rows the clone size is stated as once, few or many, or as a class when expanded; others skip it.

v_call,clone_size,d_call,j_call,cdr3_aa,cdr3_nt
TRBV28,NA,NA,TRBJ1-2,CASSFQDFGHTF,TGTGCCAGCAGTTTCCAGGACTTCGGTCACACCTTC
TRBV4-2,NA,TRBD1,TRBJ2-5,CASSQDQDRQETQYF,TGTGCCAGCAGCCAAGATCAGGACAGGCAAGAGACCCAGTACTTC
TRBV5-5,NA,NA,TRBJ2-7,CASSSNYEQYF,TGTGCCAGCAGCTCCAACTACGAGCAGTACTTC
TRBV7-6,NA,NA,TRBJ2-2,CASSSDAGELFF,TGTGCCAGCAGCTCCGACGCCGGGGAGCTGTTTTTT
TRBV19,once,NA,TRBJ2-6,CASNHDSGANVLTF,TGTGCCAGTAATCATGACTCTGGGGCCAACGTCCTGACTTTC
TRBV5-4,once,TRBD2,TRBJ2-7,CASSPGGLAGGEQYF,TGTGCCAGCAGCCCCGGTGGGCTAGCGGGGGGGGAGCAGTACTTC
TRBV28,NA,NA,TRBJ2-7,CASGDSMSYEQYF,TGTGCCAGCGGAGACTCTATGTCCTACGAGCAGTACTTC
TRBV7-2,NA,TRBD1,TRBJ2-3,CASSLIGTGQGRTDTQYF,TGTGCCAGCAGCTTGATAGGCACTGGACAGGGGAGAACAGATACGCAGTATTTT
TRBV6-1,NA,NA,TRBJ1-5,CASSEEVTYSNQPQHF,TGTGCCAGCAGTGAAGAAGTCACCTATAGCAATCAGCCCCAGCATTTT
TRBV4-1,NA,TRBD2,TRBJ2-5,CASSQEWGFGSGGQETQYF,TGCGCCAGCAGCCAAGAATGGGGGTTCGGGAGCGGGGGCCAAGAGACCCAGTACTTC
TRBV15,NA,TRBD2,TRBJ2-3,CATSRGLREWEDTQYF,TGTGCCACCAGCAGAGGGTTGCGGGAGTGGGAAGATACGCAGTATTTT
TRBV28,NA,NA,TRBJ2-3,CASSPYSRGADTQYF,TGTGCCAGCAGCCCTTACAGCAGGGGTGCAGATACGCAGTATTTT
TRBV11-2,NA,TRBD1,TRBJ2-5,CASSSTGVGTQYF,TGTGCCAGCAGCTCGACAGGGGTAGGGACCCAGTACTTC
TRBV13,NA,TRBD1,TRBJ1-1,CASSLDRGQGAEAFF,TGTGCCAGCAGCTTAGATCGGGGACAGGGGGCTGAAGCTTTCTTT
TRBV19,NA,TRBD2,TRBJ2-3,CASIGLAGGRDTQYF,TGTGCCAGTATCGGGCTAGCGGGAGGAAGGGATACGCAGTATTTT
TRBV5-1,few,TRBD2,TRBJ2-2,CASSQTSGRAGELFF,TGCGCCAGCAGCCAGACTAGCGGGAGAGCCGGGGAGCTGTTTTTT
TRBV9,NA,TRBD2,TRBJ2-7,CASSVGTSGYSYEQYF,TGTGCCAGCAGCGTAGGGACTAGCGGCTACTCCTACGAGCAGTACTTC
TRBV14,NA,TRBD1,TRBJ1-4,CASSQLTGWEEKLFF,TGTGCCAGCAGCCAATTGACAGGGTGGGAGGAAAAACTGTTTTTT
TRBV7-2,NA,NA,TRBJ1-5,CASSPPGQPQHF,TGTGCCAGCAGCCCACCCGGTCAGCCCCAGCATTTT
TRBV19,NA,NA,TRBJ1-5,CASSIRTIGGQPQHF,TGTGCCAGTAGTATCCGAACCATTGGGGGTCAGCCCCAGCATTTT
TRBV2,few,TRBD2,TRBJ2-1,CASSGRGEQFF,TGTGCCTCTAGCGGGAGAGGTGAGCAGTTCTTC
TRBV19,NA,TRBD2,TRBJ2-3,CASGLAGTDTQYF,TGTGCCAGTGGACTAGCGGGGACAGATACGCAGTATTTT
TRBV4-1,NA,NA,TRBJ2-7,CASSQPQSSYEQYF,TGCGCCAGCAGCCAGCCACAGAGCTCCTACGAGCAGTACTTC
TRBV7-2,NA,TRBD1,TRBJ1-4,CASSQVQGREKLFF,TGTGCCAGCAGCCAGGTACAGGGGAGAGAAAAACTGTTTTTT
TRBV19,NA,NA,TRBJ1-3,CASQDSYSGNTIYF,TGTGCCAGCCAAGACAGCTACTCTGGAAACACCATATATTTT
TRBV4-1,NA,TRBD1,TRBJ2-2,CASSHPGQGGPGELFF,TGCGCCAGCAGCCACCCCGGACAGGGAGGTCCCGGGGAGCTGTTTTTT
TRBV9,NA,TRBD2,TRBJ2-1,CASSVGTSDIEQFF,TGTGCCAGCAGCGTGGGGACTAGCGACATTGAGCAGTTCTTC
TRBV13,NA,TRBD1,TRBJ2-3,CASSFQGGTDTQYF,TGTGCCAGCAGCTTCCAGGGGGGCACAGATACGCAGTATTTT
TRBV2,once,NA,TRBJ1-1,CASSAGTAPVRNTEAFF,TGTGCCAGCAGTGCGGGGACCGCTCCGGTGAGGAACACTGAAGCTTTCTTT
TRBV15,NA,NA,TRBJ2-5,CATSRDPGQTQYF,TGTGCCACCAGCAGAGATCCAGGGCAGACCCAGTACTTC
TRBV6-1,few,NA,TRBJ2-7,CASRSNEQYF,TGTGCCAGCAGATCTAACGAGCAGTACTTC